The clone carrying this TCR beta chain was seen a single time. Antigen specificity is unknown. This CDR3 region has 17 residues. In germline, CDR1 is LNHNV, CDR2 YYDKDF (reference sequence). Trimming left V 1 base short and J 0 bases short, with 15 bases between. This sample was included in a study of T cell responses to AZD1222 COVID-19 vaccine. General study findings and limits: Only six or seven AZD1222 recipients tested seropositive at baseline. White British donors predominated, females outnumbered males, and clonal diversity was possibly underestimated. A reported finding is that nearly half of spike-specific TCRs target unmutated variant regions. Repertoire samples came only from after the peak T cell response.

TCRdb keeps only in-frame clones here, not all; method: immunoSEQ multiplex PCR. The sample has roughly 120,000 clones; 88% are singletons. V and J are TRBV15 and TRBJ1-2; D gene unclear. Sequences were derived from peripheral blood, sampled on day 0 of MenACWY control vaccination. The origin of this receptor is an adult in good health. For the CDR3, the DNA is TGTGCCACCAGCAGAGTTCCAGGCGCCCTCCCTAACTATGGCTACACCTTC. Amino acid sequence: CATSRVPGALPNYGYTF.